This is a list of T cell receptor beta chains from one sample in a study of shared clonotypes between healthy human individuals. Measured with immunoSEQ multiplex PCR; TCRdb has only the in-frame clones, and not every one. Found here are approximately 1,000,000 clones, 60% to 80% of them singletons; the top ten hold 0.89%. Material for sequencing was memory CD4+ T cells from PBMCs. The receptors stem from a man younger than 35 in good health. Some clones in this sample may be carry-over from other donors' samples. CDR3s include the opening cysteine and the closing phenylalanine or tryptophan. The D gene is left open where the match is weak. Expanded clones are given a class, and other clones once, few, many or no size at all.

J	size	V	D	CDR3	DNA
TRBJ2-1	NA	TRBV2	TRBD1	CASSQGQGMFEQFF	TGTGCCAGCAGCCAGGGACAGGGGATGTTTGAGCAGTTCTTC
TRBJ1-1	NA	TRBV6-5	NA	CASTRPMNTEAFF	TGTGCCAGCACCAGACCTATGAACACTGAAGCTTTCTTT
TRBJ2-1	NA	TRBV11-2	TRBD2	CASSSPSGPGDEQFF	TGTGCCAGCAGCTCACCTAGCGGGCCGGGCGATGAGCAGTTCTTC
TRBJ2-7	few	TRBV7-6	TRBD1	CASSPNRGYEQYF	TGTGCCAGCAGCCCCAACAGGGGCTACGAGCAGTACTTC
TRBJ2-7	NA	TRBV5-4	NA	CASSLFVGRTYEQYF	TGTGCCAGCAGCTTGTTTGTGGGCAGAACCTACGAGCAGTACTTC
TRBJ2-1	NA	TRBV5-1	NA	CASSRGLPEQFF	TGCGCCAGCAGCCGCGGATTGCCTGAGCAGTTCTTC
TRBJ2-7	NA	TRBV18	NA	CASSVTRASNYEQYF	TGTGCCAGCTCAGTGACTCGGGCCTCTAACTACGAGCAGTACTTC
TRBJ1-1	NA	TRBV28	NA	CASSFPRTVLNTEAFF	TGTGCCAGCAGTTTCCCCAGGACAGTTTTGAACACTGAAGCTTTCTTT
TRBJ2-1	NA	TRBV19	TRBD2	CASRTSGRVREQFF	TGTGCCAGTAGAACTAGCGGGAGGGTGCGTGAGCAGTTCTTC
TRBJ1-2	NA	TRBV7-8	NA	CASSLMGAFYGYTF	TGTGCCAGCAGCTTAATGGGAGCCTTCTATGGCTACACCTTC
TRBJ1-5	NA	TRBV6-5	NA	CASSRGFNQPQHF	TGTGCCAGCAGTCGGGGGTTCAATCAGCCCCAGCATTTT
TRBJ2-7	NA	TRBV5-4	TRBD2	CASSLDFSGGYEQYF	TGTGCCAGCAGCTTGGACTTTAGCGGGGGCTACGAGCAGTACTTC
TRBJ2-2	once	TRBV2	NA	CASKWQGGGELFF	TGTGCCAGCAAATGGCAGGGCGGCGGGGAGCTGTTTTTT
TRBJ2-5	NA	TRBV11-3	NA	CASSLYGGRETQYF	TGTGCCAGCAGCTTATATGGGGGCCGAGAGACCCAGTACTTC
TRBJ2-2	once	TRBV2	TRBD2	CASSIIGTSGGELFF	TGTGCCAGCAGTATAATAGGGACTAGTGGAGGGGAGCTGTTTTTT
TRBJ2-2	NA	TRBV4-1	NA	CASSLMVDSRGTGELFF	TGCGCCAGCAGCCTGATGGTGGACAGCCGCGGGACCGGGGAGCTGTTTTTT
TRBJ1-5	few	TRBV6-6	NA	CASRRDSNQPQHF	TGTGCCAGCCGGAGGGATAGCAATCAGCCCCAGCATTTT
TRBJ2-2	NA	TRBV2	NA	CASSPRQRTGELFF	TGTGCCAGCAGTCCCCGACAGAGAACCGGGGAGCTGTTTTTT
TRBJ2-3	NA	TRBV5-6	NA	CASSLRVSTSDTQYF	TGTGCCAGCAGCTTGAGGGTCTCCACATCAGATACGCAGTATTTT
TRBJ2-7	once	TRBV28	TRBD2	CASSSGGDEQYF	TGTGCCAGCAGTTCGGGAGGGGACGAGCAGTACTTC
TRBJ2-7	NA	TRBV2	TRBD2	CASRRRTSGPGGGEQYF	TGTGCCAGCAGGAGACGAACTAGCGGGCCCGGGGGGGGCGAGCAGTACTTC
TRBJ2-7	NA	TRBV7-2	NA	CASSPGGRQSSYEQYF	TGTGCCAGCAGCCCCGGGGGACGGCAGAGCTCCTACGAGCAGTACTTC
TRBJ2-1	NA	TRBV28	TRBD2	CASSQNSGRAHEQFF	TGTGCCAGCAGCCAAAATAGCGGGAGGGCCCATGAGCAGTTCTTC
TRBJ1-3	NA	TRBV27	NA	CASSFRGGFSGNTIYF	TGTGCCAGCAGTTTCCGGGGGGGGTTCTCTGGAAACACCATATATTTT
TRBJ2-5	few	TRBV11-2	TRBD1	CASSLGTGTETQYF	TGTGCCAGCAGCTTAGGGACAGGGACGGAGACCCAGTACTTC
TRBJ2-7	NA	TRBV18	NA	CASSPPGGIYEQYF	TGTGCCAGCTCACCACCAGGAGGGATCTACGAGCAGTACTTC
TRBJ2-1	NA	TRBV5-6	TRBD2	CASSLVYKAGPLSYNEQFF	TGTGCCAGCAGCTTGGTTTACAAAGCGGGGCCTCTATCCTACAATGAGCAGTTCTTC
TRBJ2-7	many	TRBV4-1	NA	CASSPQVGAYEQYF	TGCGCCAGCAGCCCTCAAGTGGGGGCCTACGAGCAGTACTTC
TRBJ2-1	few	TRBV5-1	TRBD2	CASSLEGTSGSLTEQFF	TGCGCCAGCAGCTTGGAAGGGACTAGCGGGAGTTTGACGGAGCAGTTCTTC
TRBJ2-5	few	TRBV20-1	NA	CSGEIQETQYF	TGCAGTGGTGAAATCCAAGAGACCCAGTACTTC
TRBJ2-5	NA	TRBV14	NA	CASSQLRETQYF	TGTGCCAGCAGCCAACTCCGCGAGACCCAGTACTTC
TRBJ2-1	NA	TRBV6-5	NA	CASSPPSRSHNEQFF	TGTGCCAGCAGTCCCCCGAGTAGGAGCCACAATGAGCAGTTCTTC
TRBJ1-6	NA	TRBV28	NA	CASRSMAGSTSPLHF	TGTGCCAGCAGATCCATGGCAGGCTCAACTTCACCCCTCCACTTT
TRBJ2-7	NA	TRBV11-3	TRBD1	CASSLGGQGSYEQYF	TGTGCCAGCAGCTTAGGCGGACAGGGGTCTTATGAGCAGTACTTC
TRBJ2-7	NA	TRBV19	TRBD2	CASSDTSAPRLHF	TGTGCCAGTAGTGATACTAGCGCCCCGAGGCTACACTTC
TRBJ2-7	NA	TRBV18	NA	CASSPRGNPYEQYF	TGTGCCAGCTCACCACGCGGCAACCCCTACGAGCAGTACTTC
TRBJ2-2	NA	TRBV19	TRBD1	CASSIGPTGGGTGELFF	TGTGCCAGTAGTATAGGCCCGACAGGGGGCGGGACCGGGGAGCTGTTTTTT
TRBJ1-2	NA	TRBV7-9	NA	CASSVGRGRIVYGYTF	TGTGCCAGCAGCGTAGGTCGGGGTAGGATCGTCTATGGCTACACCTTC
TRBJ2-7	once	TRBV4-2	TRBD2	CASSQVGLGLAAREQYF	TGTGCCAGCAGCCAAGTCGGCTTGGGACTAGCGGCCCGGGAGCAGTACTTC
TRBJ2-7	NA	TRBV7-2	NA	CASSLGGGLHEQYF	TGTGCCAGCAGCTTGGGAGGGGGACTCCACGAGCAGTACTTC
TRBJ2-1	once	TRBV7-3	NA	CASSLTSGQSSYNEQFF	TGTGCCAGCAGCTTAACTAGCGGTCAAAGCTCCTACAATGAGCAGTTCTTC
TRBJ2-7	NA	TRBV5-4	TRBD2	CASSTPGLAAYEQYF	TGTGCCAGCAGTACACCGGGACTAGCGGCCTACGAGCAGTACTTC
TRBJ2-1	NA	TRBV5-4	NA	CASSAGGPDYNEQFF	TGTGCCAGCAGCGCTGGCGGGCCGGACTACAATGAGCAGTTCTTC
TRBJ2-5	NA	TRBV5-1	TRBD1	CASSLIGQGQETQYF	TGCGCCAGCAGCTTGATAGGACAGGGTCAAGAGACCCAGTACTTC
TRBJ2-7	NA	TRBV28	NA	CASSPPSSAEQYF	TGTGCCAGCAGTCCTCCCTCCTCAGCTGAGCAGTACTTC
TRBJ2-5	NA	TRBV7-3	NA	CASSLTASQETQYF	TGTGCCAGCAGCTTAACTGCCTCCCAAGAGACCCAGTACTTC
TRBJ2-1	NA	TRBV27	TRBD2	CASSLKFAGGSSYNEQFF	TGTGCCAGCAGTTTAAAGTTCGCGGGAGGTTCCTCCTACAATGAGCAGTTCTTC
TRBJ1-1	NA	TRBV19	NA	CASSIVRGYMNTEAFF	TGTGCCAGTAGTATCGTTCGGGGGTACATGAACACTGAAGCTTTCTTT
TRBJ2-1	NA	TRBV5-1	TRBD2	CASRPGSTSGSVGEQFF	TGCGCCAGCCGCCCTGGTTCGACTAGCGGGAGTGTAGGTGAGCAGTTCTTC
TRBJ2-7	NA	TRBV5-3	NA	CASSRDFSYEQYF	TGTGCCAGCAGCAGGGACTTCTCCTACGAGCAGTACTTC
TRBJ2-7	NA	TRBV5-1	NA	CASSLGLSGVAYEQYF	TGCGCCAGCAGCTTGGGACTGTCGGGCGTTGCCTACGAGCAGTACTTC
TRBJ1-1	NA	TRBV10-3	NA	CAISGQTNTEAFF	TGTGCCATCAGTGGACAGACGAACACTGAAGCTTTCTTT
TRBJ2-7	NA	TRBV27	NA	CAPRRCCGSYEQYF	TGTGCCCCCAGGCGTTGTTGCGGGTCCTACGAGCAGTACTTC